The 28 T cell receptor beta chains below all came from one sample that was sequenced in a study of control samples from healthy donors and cancer patients. Assay used: immunoSEQ multiplex PCR; TCRdb lists only in-frame clones, some missing. The data show tens of thousands of clones, with 85% to 95% seen just once and about 2.4% held by the top ten. Material for sequencing was blood. All receptors come from a man under 40 in good health.

The V and J genes are TRBV19 and TRBJ1-5; TRBD1 matches at 8 bases. This CDR3 is 14 amino acids long. After removal of 4 bases from V and 5 bases from J, the junction contained 4 bases not matched to a gene. Germline lookup yields CDR1 LNHDA and CDR2 SQIVND (reference sequence). This CDR3 is CASSTGGDYQPQHF. Written as DNA, the CDR3 is TGTGCCAGTAGTACAGGGGGCGACTATCAGCCCCAGCATTTT.

V usage is TRBV2 and J usage is TRBJ1-5; no firm D call. Germline CDR1 SNHLY, CDR2 FYNNEI. CDR3 length: 14 residues. V was clipped by 3 bases and J by 2 bases, with 8 bases between them. The CDR3 protein is CASSDPRGNQPQHF. As DNA, the CDR3 is TGTGCCAGCAGTGACCCAAGGGGCAATCAGCCCCAGCATTTT.

The chain carries TRBV5-5 and TRBJ1-6, with D possibly matching TRBD1 (6 bases). The V gene's germline CDR1 is SGHKS and CDR2 YYEKEE (reference sequence). The V and J ends lost 5 bases and 0 bases respectively, with 12 bases between them. The CDR3 covers 16 residues. CDR3 region: CASRTGRSSYNSPLHF. CDR3 in DNA: TGTGCCAGCAGGACAGGACGGAGCTCCTATAATTCACCCCTCCACTTT.

V gene TRBV5-1 combines with J gene TRBJ2-3; 14 nucleotides agree with TRBD2. Germline-derived CDR1 and CDR2 are SGHRS and YFSETQ. Trimming removed 0 bases from V and 4 bases from J; junction bases left unmatched: 7. The CDR3 runs 18 residues. DNA of the CDR3: TGCGCCAGCAGCTTGGAGGGACTAGCGGGAGTGGGGGCAGATACGCAGTATTTT. Its protein product is CASSLEGLAGVGADTQYF.

The chain carries TRBV9 and TRBJ2-3; the match to TRBD2 covers 10 bases. Germline CDR1 and CDR2: SGDLS and YYNGEE. Trimming removed 0 bases from V and 5 bases from J; junction bases left unmatched: 9. The CDR3 runs to 17 residues. In DNA, the CDR3 is TGTGCCAGCAGCGTAGCTAGCGGGAGAGGGAGCGTAGATACGCAGTATTTT. Translated, it gives CASSVASGRGSVDTQYF. Full variable domain (outside the CDR3, taken from reference TRBV9 and TRBJ2-3): DSGVTQTPKHLITATGQRVTLRCSPRSGDLSVYWYQQSLDQGLQFLIQYYNGEERAKGNILERFSAQQFPDLHSELNLSSLELGDSALYFCASSVASGRGSVDTQYFGPGTRLTVL.

V usage is TRBV19 and J usage is TRBJ2-1; 9 bases map to TRBD1. This CDR3 has 14 amino acids. Trimming at V came to 5 bases and at J to 7 bases, leaving 6 bases not matched to a gene. Germline CDR1 reads LNHDA; CDR2 reads SQIVND (reference sequence). The CDR3 spells CASSRTGDRNEQFF. For the CDR3, the DNA is TGTGCCAGTAGTCGGACAGGGGATCGGAATGAGCAGTTCTTC. Drawing the rest from reference TRBV19 and TRBJ2-1, the complete variable domain is DGGITQSPKYLFRKEGQNVTLSCEQNLNHDAMYWYRQDPGQGLRLIYYSQIVNDFQKGDIAEGYSVSREKKESFPLTVTSAQKNPTAFYLCASSRTGDRNEQFFGPGTRLTVL.

The gene calls are TRBV2 and TRBJ1-6; D gene uncertain. CDR3 length: 12 amino acids. Germline V CDR1 and CDR2: SNHLY, FYNNEI. The ends were cut back, 6 bases at V and 7 bases at J, with 7 bases in the middle. CDR3 bases: TGTGCCAGCAGCCCCTCGAATTCACCCCTCCACTTT. Translation: CASSPSNSPLHF. Filled out from reference TRBV2 and TRBJ1-6, the complete variable domain reads EPEVTQTPSHQVTQMGQEVILRCVPISNHLYFYWYRQILGQKVEFLVSFYNNEISEKSEIFDDQFSVERPDGSNFTLKIRSTKLEDSAMYFCASSPSNSPLHFGNGTRLTVT.

This chain joins TRBV28 and TRBJ1-6, with D tentatively TRBD1 (6 bases). V lost 5 bases and J 5 bases, leaving 16 bases between the germline ends. The CDR3 consists of 16 residues. CDR1 and CDR2 (germline): MDHEN, SYDVKM. CDR3 bases: TGTGCCAGCAGTGCGATACAGGGAAAACATAATTCACCCCTCCACTTT. This codes for CASSAIQGKHNSPLHF.

The V gene is TRBV6-5, the J gene TRBJ1-2, with D uncertain. The CDR3 covers 12 residues. V lost 6 bases and J lost 7, with 12 bases in between. CDR1 and CDR2 from the germline V gene are MNHEY and SVGAGI. The CDR3 DNA follows: TGTGCCAGCAGCTTCAAAGGGTTTGGCTACACCTTC. As protein: CASSFKGFGYTF.

This clone was counted once. The V gene is TRBV9, the J gene TRBJ2-7; TRBD2 agrees at 10 bases. CDR1 and CDR2 (germline): SGDLS, YYNGEE. The CDR3 consists of 13 residues. V dropped 7 bases and J dropped 1; count of bases not matched to a gene: 2. The CDR3 loop reads CASGTSDSYEQYF. The CDR3 region has the DNA TGTGCCAGCGGGACTAGCGATTCCTACGAGCAGTACTTC.

The rearrangement uses TRBV7-9 and TRBJ2-4; 7 bases line up with TRBD2. J was trimmed by 8 bases and V by 5 bases; bases with no gene match: 6. Germline V CDR1 and CDR2: SEHNR, FQNEAQ (reference sequence). The CDR3 is 13 amino acids. CDR3 DNA: TGTGCCAGCAGCCCCCATGGGGGGGACATTCAGTACTTC. Its protein product is CASSPHGGDIQYF.

The genes are TRBV4-1 and TRBJ1-1, with 10 bases aligning to TRBD1. Trimming removed 4 bases from V and 10 bases from J; junction bases left unmatched: 9. The CDR3 has 14 residues. Per germline, CDR1 MGHRA and CDR2 YSYEKL. The CDR3 sequence is CASSPTGGARRAFF. The CDR3 region has the DNA TGCGCCAGCAGCCCGACAGGGGGCGCGCGGCGAGCTTTCTTT.

The chain combines TRBV3-1 (or the pseudogene TRBV3-2) with TRBJ2-1; the D is unclear. CDR3 length: 11 amino acids. Germline CDR1 LGHDT, CDR2 YNNKEL (reference sequence). V shed 4 bases and J shed 4 bases, with 2 bases lying between them. Here the CDR3 DNA reads TGTGCCAGCAGCCTATACAATGAGCAGTTCTTC. It specifies CASSLYNEQFF.

V usage is TRBV27 and J usage is TRBJ1-1; D not certain. CDR1 MNHEY and CDR2 SMNVEV come from the germline V gene (reference sequence). The germline V and J ends were trimmed by 0 bases and 4 bases, with 12 bases remaining between them. This CDR3 contains 15 residues. CDR3 nucleotide sequence: TGTGCCAGCAGTTTATCGGGGAGGGCGGGCACTGAAGCTTTCTTT. Translating gives CASSLSGRAGTEAFF.

The V call is TRBV21-1, the J call TRBJ2-1; whether TRBD2, the table's D call, matches the DNA was not checked. TRBV21-1 is a pseudogene. The CDR3 is made up of 16 amino acids. The CDR3 DNA reads as TGTGCCAGCAGCATCCGGACTAGCGGGAGACACCATGAGCAGTTCTTC. It encodes CASSIRTSGRHHEQFF.

The chain's CDR3 is CATSSTRGGNQPQHF. In nucleotides, the CDR3 is TGTGCCACCAGCAGTACCAGGGGAGGTAATCAGCCCCAGCATTTT. V usage is TRBV15 and J usage is TRBJ1-5; D perhaps matches TRBD1 (6 bases). This CDR3 has 15 amino acids. V lost 3 bases and J 4 bases, leaving 13 bases between the germline ends. CDR1 and CDR2 (germline): LNHNV, YYDKDF (reference sequence).

V is TRBV7-9 and J is TRBJ2-1; a weak D match, TRBD2 (5 bases). The ends were cut back, 5 bases at V and 3 bases at J, with 17 bases in the middle. The CDR3 is made up of 16 amino acids. Germline V gene lookup returns CDR1 SEHNR and CDR2 FQNEAQ (reference sequence). The CDR3 protein is CASSTPTGSFYNEQFF. The DNA of the CDR3 is TGTGCCAGCAGCACCCCGACGGGGTCCTTCTACAATGAGCAGTTCTTC.

The chain combines TRBV4-1 with TRBJ1-4; tentative D call: TRBD1 (6 bases). Per germline, CDR1 MGHRA and CDR2 YSYEKL. The V end lost 5 bases, the J end lost 4 bases, and 20 bases lay between the germline ends. This CDR3 spans 17 amino acids. The chain's CDR3 is CASSKLLQGYGNEKLFF. DNA of the CDR3: TGCGCCAGCAGCAAACTACTCCAGGGGTACGGTAATGAAAAACTGTTTTTT.

The chain carries TRBV28 and TRBJ1-2, with D maybe TRBD1 (6 bases). Germline V lookup: CDR1 MDHEN, CDR2 SYDVKM. The CDR3 length is 15 residues. V was shortened by 6 bases and J by 0 bases, with 14 bases between the two germline ends. The CDR3 is CASRSRGRTNYGYTF. As DNA, the CDR3 is TGTGCCAGCAGGTCCAGGGGCAGAACTAACTATGGCTACACCTTC.

V is TRBV10-3 and J is TRBJ2-3, with 12 bases fitting TRBD2. V gave up 4 bases and J gave up 5 bases; unmatched junction bases: 7. CDR1 is ENHRY, CDR2 SYGVKD, per germline. CDR3 size: 16 residues. The CDR3 DNA follows: TGTGCCATCAGTGGACTAGCGGGAGACGTCGGAGATACGCAGTATTTT. This sequence encodes CAISGLAGDVGDTQYF.

The chain links TRBV7-3 to TRBJ2-1; D gene unclear. With 3 bases removed from V and 5 bases from J, the gap between germline ends came to 8 bases. This CDR3 comprises 13 residues. In germline, CDR1 is SGHTA, CDR2 FQGTGA. CDR3 DNA: TGTGCCAGCAGCTTTCGGACCCACAATGAGCAGTTCTTC. This sequence encodes CASSFRTHNEQFF.

This clone appeared once. The chain recombines TRBV27 with TRBJ1-2; no clear D gene. CDR3 length equals 15 residues. Germline values: CDR1 MNHEY, CDR2 SMNVEV (reference sequence). V was clipped by 3 bases and J by 0 bases, with 11 bases between them. CDR3 bases: TGTGCCAGCAGTTTGAGTGTAGTAGCTAACTATGGCTACACCTTC. Its translation: CASSLSVVANYGYTF.

The chain has TRBV15 and TRBJ1-2; D is undetermined. Germline CDR1 LNHNV, CDR2 YYDKDF (reference sequence). The CDR3 extends over 12 amino acids. V was pared by 1 base and J by 3 bases, with 3 bases between. The CDR3 sequence: CATSRAHYGYTF. CDR3 DNA: TGTGCCACCAGCAGAGCTCACTATGGCTACACCTTC. Full variable domain (missing parts from reference TRBV15 and TRBJ1-2): DAMVIQNPRYQVTQFGKPVTLSCSQTLNHNVMYWYQQKSSQAPKLLFHYYDKDFNNEADTPDNFQSRRPNTSFCFLDIRSPGLGDTAMYLCATSRAHYGYTFGSGTRLTVV.

The chain carries TRBV19 and TRBJ2-1; the match to TRBD2 covers 7 bases. The V and J ends lost 7 bases and 4 bases, in that order; junction bases with no gene match: 10. CDR1 is LNHDA and CDR2 is SQIVND in the germline V gene (reference sequence). This CDR3 spans 15 amino acids. The chain's CDR3 is CASTFSGGYYNEQFF. As DNA, the CDR3 is TGTGCCAGTACCTTTTCGGGAGGTTATTACAATGAGCAGTTCTTC.

V is TRBV18 and J is TRBJ2-1; 11 bases fit TRBD2. Germline CDR1 is KGHSH and CDR2 is LQKENI. The ends lost 0 bases at V and 0 bases at J; junction bases unmatched: 16. CDR3 length: 22 amino acids. CDR3 DNA: TGTGCCAGCTCACCACCAAGGAACTGGACTAGCGGGTCCTCCAGCTCCTACAATGAGCAGTTCTTC. Its translation is CASSPPRNWTSGSSSSYNEQFF.

This clone was seen only once. This chain uses TRBV2 with TRBJ1-2; 7 bases fit TRBD1. This CDR3 region has 16 residues. CDR1 is SNHLY, CDR2 FYNNEI, per germline. The junction had 11 bases not matched to a gene; V was cut back by 1 base and J by 6 bases. CDR3 protein: CASSEGSGGLRDGYTF. The CDR3 nucleotides are TGTGCCAGCAGTGAAGGTTCAGGGGGATTGAGAGATGGCTACACCTTC.

The J gene is TRBJ1-4, the V gene TRBV4-3; 11 bases are a match to TRBD1. Trimming at V came to 3 bases and at J to 4 bases, leaving 4 bases not matched to a gene. Germline V gene lookup returns CDR1 LGHNA and CDR2 YSLEER. This CDR3 has 16 amino acids. The CDR3 sequence is CASSQGDRGINEKLFF. The CDR3 nucleotides read TGCGCCAGCAGCCAGGGGGACAGGGGGATTAATGAAAAACTGTTTTTT.

This chain connects TRBV29-1 to TRBJ2-3; TRBD2 agrees at 7 bases. Germline-derived CDR1 and CDR2 are SQVTM and ANQGSEA. CDR3 length: 17 amino acids. V lost 4 bases, J lost 0 bases, and 13 bases stayed unmatched. CDR3 sequence reads: CSVATVPGGTSTDTQYF. The CDR3 DNA reads TGCAGCGTTGCAACAGTCCCCGGGGGGACTAGCACAGATACGCAGTATTTT.